The subject of this entry is one T cell receptor beta chain. What it binds is unknown. The sample comes from a study of cytomegalovirus exposure and HLA in healthy donors. At the level of the study: Per a later analysis, the approximately 600 first-cohort and 110 or so validation repertoires shared one platform. Study-wide findings and caveats: The authors enumerated around 150 TCR beta chains as linked to cytomegalovirus. Published work reported that the classifier diagnosed cytomegalovirus status with high specificity and sensitivity.

Sequencing used immunoSEQ multiplex PCR; TCRdb keeps in-frame clones, though not all of them. The sample has about 160,000 clones; 84% are singletons. The donors formed part of the roughly 120-subject validation cohort, distinct from the roughly 700-subject first cohort. CDR1 SQVTM and CDR2 ANQGSEA come from the germline V gene. V was shortened by 6 bases and J by 5 bases, with 14 bases between the two germline ends. The CDR3 is 13 residues long. Sequenced material: PBMCs. The chain recombines TRBV29-1 with TRBJ2-1, with a possible D match to TRBD2 (6 bases). The TCR sequence derives from a man between 25 and 39 years old in good health and CMV-seropositive. CDR3 amino acids: CSVYGDFNNEQFF. For the CDR3, the DNA is TGCAGCGTCTATGGGGACTTCAACAATGAGCAGTTCTTC.